This T cell receptor (beta chain) was found in a study of cytomegalovirus exposure and HLA in healthy donors. Assay: immunoSEQ multiplex PCR; the TCRdb copy retains only in-frame clones and omits some. Among 200,000 to 250,000 clones listed, roughly 90% were seen once. This CDR3 is 16 amino acids long. V lost 3 bases and J lost 3, with 15 bases in between. Germline V gives CDR1 SGHDT, CDR2 YYEEEE. The rearrangement uses TRBV5-6 and TRBJ2-2; D unclear. This sequence originates from a man aged 18 to 30 in good health and CMV-seropositive. Sequencing was done on a sample of PBMCs. The DNA for the CDR3 is TGTGCCAGCAGCTCTCGGACCAGTAGATACACCGGGGAGCTGTTTTTT. This encodes CASSSRTSRYTGELFF.